Below, 3 T cell receptor beta chains from the same sample are listed, as sequenced in a study of T cells in Graves' hyperthyroidism and ophthalmopathy. Amplified TCR beta CDR3 regions came from RNA transcripts. A set of HTBI primers served as the primers for a first-round RT-PCR of the TCR CDR3. Using its own MiXCR run on the multiplex PCR reads, TCRdb lists one record per CDR3 protein. The data contain some 650,000 distinct CDR3 sequences, about 16% of them singletons. Sequencing used blood. Receptors were obtained from a woman aged 40 to 50 with Graves' ophthalmopathy.

This clonotype was detected ten times or more. The V call is TRBV5-1, the J call TRBJ2-1, with D maybe TRBD2 (5 bases). Germline values: CDR1 SGHRS, CDR2 YFSETQ. The germline V and J ends were trimmed by 9 bases and 7 bases, with 14 bases remaining between them. The CDR3 covers 12 residues. The DNA for the CDR3 is TGCGCCACAAACCCGGGAACAAATGAGCAGTTCTTC. Translated: CATNPGTNEQFF.

Many counts were recorded for this clonotype. In DNA form, the CDR3 reads TGTGCCAGCAGCCAATCAGGGGACACTGAAGCTTTCTTT. Protein sequence: CASSQSGDTEAFF. The V gene is TRBV3-1, the J gene TRBJ1-1; TRBD1 is a possible D gene (6 bases). CDR3 length: 13 residues. The V and J ends lost 2 bases and 3 bases respectively, with 7 bases between them. Germline V gives CDR1 LGHDT, CDR2 YNNKEL (reference sequence).

Ten or more counts support this clonotype. The chain joins TRBV7-2 to TRBJ2-1; 9 bases align to TRBD1. Germline values: CDR1 SGHTA, CDR2 FQGNSA. The V gene end was trimmed by 7 bases and the J gene end by 7 bases; junction bases not matched to a gene: 5. The CDR3 extends over 13 amino acids. The CDR3 region is CASIGQGRNEQFF. The CDR3 DNA follows: TGTGCCAGCATAGGACAGGGGAGGAATGAGCAGTTCTTC.